This TCR beta chain originates from a study of human T cells and chemical hapten exposure (dated by TCRdb to the early 2020s). About the study as a whole: For sensitization, 2% DPC in acetone was applied to a roughly 2 cm by roughly 2 cm area of upper inner arm skin. Alopecia areata with under or over 50% scalp involvement, alopecia totalis and alopecia universalis were represented in the patient cohort, which was mostly female. Patch testing was done on the upper back using Finn chambers containing 0.01% DPC, and results were scored after 6 days according to International Contact Dermatitis Research Group standards. Blood samples were taken from patients before sensitization (week 0) and then at 2, 6 and about 24 weeks after DPC sensitization. The study tracked peripheral blood TCR repertoire changes in vivo during primary and secondary sensitization to the hapten diphenylcyclopropenone (DPC) in alopecia patients. Libraries were combined into a pool for sequencing, and differences in TCR yield between samples came mainly from small differences in library volumes within the pool. Throughout the study period of around 25 weeks, patients also received therapeutic DPC doses to the scalp every week. For TCR sequencing, blood came from 25 to 35 alopecia patients at anywhere from one to four time points (pre-sensitization, 2, 6 and 24 weeks). Study-wide conclusions, independent of this receptor: Because all patients had alopecia, a presumed autoimmune disease, the immune response of the patients might differ from that of healthy individuals. Patch test score was positively correlated with the number of PT1 expanded TCRs, with significance at thresholds 8, 16 and 32 but not at 4. DPC sensitization did not change the number of TCRs with a frequency above 1 in 1000, and there was no evidence of changes in global repertoire structure. After repeated subsampling, the strength of the expansion versus patch-test correlation and the threshold at which it became significant changed. Compared with pre-sensitization or healthy control sets, expanded TCRs formed significantly more large CDR3 similarity clusters, which is consistent with antigen-driven responses.

The library was made by RACE. Instrument used: NextSeq 500. Library preparation attached unique molecular identifiers to individual cDNA molecules for quantitative, reproducible TCR counting. Each blood RNA sample was used to sequence both TCR alpha and TCR beta chains. The authors processed their data as follows. Samples had a median of roughly 98,000 TCRs, with a range from about 23,224 to 700,000. V, J and CDR3 annotation of the TCR reads was carried out using the Decombinator software suite. For the PS versus PT1 abundance plots, all samples were subsampled to the same number of TCRs (28,000). TCRs were defined as expanded if absent before sensitization and observed at least eight times at the 2-week time point. TCRdb applied fastp at Q25 and MiXCR to the public reads, then kept only in-frame beta chains. When rows share a CDR3 protein, they turn into one entry using the most common DNA and genes. The V and J calls here are based on TCRdb, not the publication. The sample data list 75,000 to 100,000 distinct CDR3 sequences, and roughly a tenth of these were observed just once. The leading ten clones occupy less than 2.5% of the sample.

According to the study, the label for this sample's time point signals: patch test 1, 2 weeks after DPC sensitization. Taken with the paper, the label for treatment or condition translates to: therapeutic diphenylcyclopropenone sensitization with weekly scalp DPC. At every patch-test visit, the blood draw took place before the patch test was put on. To be eligible, patients had to be aged 18 to 70, diagnosed with alopecia and judged suitable for DPC therapy, while pregnant patients were excluded. Total RNA was extracted from unfractionated whole blood collected in Tempus Blood RNA tubes. Comments on this clonotype: Its antigen is currently not known. No base qualities exist here, and no much larger clone lies one base off it.

CDR3 length: 12 amino acids, cysteine to phenylalanine. Just the 36-base CDR3 DNA is kept, in frame starting at base 1. At the junction V is shortened by 3 bases and J by 5 bases, with 7 bases in between. The source is a man aged 40-55 years with alopecia areata. Some clones in this sample may be carry-over from other donors' samples. The starting material was whole blood, obtained in connection with sensitization to the hapten diphenylcyclopropenone (DPC). This chain is built from TRBV12-3 or TRBV12-4 and TRBJ1-1; no D gene is confidently identified. The nucleotide sequence reads TGTGCCAGCAGTTTTCGAGGGACTGAAGCTTTCTTT. The encoded protein is CASSFRGTEAFF.